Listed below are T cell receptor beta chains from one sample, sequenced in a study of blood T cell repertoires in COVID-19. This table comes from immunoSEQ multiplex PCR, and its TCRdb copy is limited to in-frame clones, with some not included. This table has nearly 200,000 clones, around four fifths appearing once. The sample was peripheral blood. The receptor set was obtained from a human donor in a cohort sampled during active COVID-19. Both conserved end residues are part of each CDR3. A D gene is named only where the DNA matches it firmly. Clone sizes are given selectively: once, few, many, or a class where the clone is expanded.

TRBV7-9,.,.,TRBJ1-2,CASSLTQMGGYTF,TGTGCCAGCAGCCTGACACAAATGGGTGGCTACACCTTC
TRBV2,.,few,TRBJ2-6,CASQGRRSSGANVLTF,TGTGCCTCCCAGGGAAGACGGAGCTCTGGGGCCAACGTCCTGACTTTC
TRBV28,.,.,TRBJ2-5,CASSLGTRPQETQYF,TGTGCCAGCAGTTTGGGGACAAGGCCCCAAGAGACCCAGTACTTC
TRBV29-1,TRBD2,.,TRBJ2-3,CSVALAVKGWQYF,TGCAGCGTTGCCCTAGCGGTGAAAGGGTGGCAGTATTTT
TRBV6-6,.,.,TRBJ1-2,CASRARDGYTF,TGTGCCAGCCGTGCCCGGGATGGCTACACCTTC
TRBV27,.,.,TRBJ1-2,CASSSRGYGYTF,TGTGCCAGCAGTAGCAGAGGCTATGGCTACACCTTC
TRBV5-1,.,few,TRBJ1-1,CASSLSWAPNTEAFF,TGCGCCAGCAGTCTCAGCTGGGCCCCGAACACTGAAGCTTTCTTT
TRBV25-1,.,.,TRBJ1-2,CASSEFDYGYTF,TGTGCCAGCAGTGAATTCGACTATGGCTACACCTTC
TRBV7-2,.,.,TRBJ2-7,CASSLAQFGYEQYF,TGTGCCAGCAGCTTAGCGCAGTTTGGCTACGAGCAGTACTTC
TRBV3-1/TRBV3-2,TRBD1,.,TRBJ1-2,CASSQFFKRGTGDSSYGYTF,TGTGCCAGCAGCCAATTCTTCAAAAGAGGGACAGGGGACAGTAGCTATGGCTACACCTTC
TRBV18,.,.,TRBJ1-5,CASSLAGTQNQPQHF,TGTGCCAGCTCACTAGCCGGGACACAGAATCAGCCCCAGCATTTT
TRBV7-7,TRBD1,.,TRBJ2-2,CASSPGTGGYTGELFF,TGTGCTAGCAGCCCGGGGACAGGCGGCTACACCGGGGAGCTGTTTTTT
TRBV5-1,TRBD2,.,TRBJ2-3,CASSFGLAGGPRDTQYF,TGCGCCAGCAGCTTCGGACTAGCGGGGGGGCCTAGAGATACGCAGTATTTT
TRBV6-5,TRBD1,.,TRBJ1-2,CASSSGTGPYGYTF,TGTGCCAGCAGTTCCGGGACAGGACCTTATGGCTACACCTTC
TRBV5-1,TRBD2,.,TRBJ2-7,CASSSGATQTHEQYF,TGCGCCAGCAGCAGCGGGGCGACACAGACCCACGAGCAGTACTTC
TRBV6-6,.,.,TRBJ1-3,CASRERILGNTIYF,TGTGCCAGCAGAGAGAGGATCTTGGGAAACACCATATATTTT
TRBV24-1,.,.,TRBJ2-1,CATSDLTTESEQFF,TGTGCCACCAGTGACCTAACCACAGAGTCCGAGCAGTTCTTC
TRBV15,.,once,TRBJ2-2,CATSREGRYTGELFF,TGTGCCACCAGCAGAGAAGGCAGGTACACCGGGGAGCTGTTTTTT
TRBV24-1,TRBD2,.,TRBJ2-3,CATSDLQGTSGGGTQYF,TGTGCCACCAGTGATTTGCAAGGGACTAGCGGGGGTGGTACGCAGTATTTT
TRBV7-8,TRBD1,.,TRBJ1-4,CASSKTGRTNEKLFF,TGTGCCAGCAGCAAGACAGGGAGGACTAATGAAAAACTGTTTTTT
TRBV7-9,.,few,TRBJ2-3,CASSLSLREDTQYF,TGTGCCAGCAGCTTAAGTTTGCGAGAAGATACGCAGTATTTT
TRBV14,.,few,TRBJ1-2,CASSHLSGEYYGYTF,TGTGCCAGCAGCCACCTATCGGGGGAGTATTATGGCTACACCTTC
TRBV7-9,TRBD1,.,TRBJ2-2,CASSRGQVTGELFF,TGTGCCAGCAGCCGTGGACAGGTCACCGGGGAGCTGTTTTTT
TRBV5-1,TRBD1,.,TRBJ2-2,CASSRDRGSPHTGELFF,TGCGCCAGCAGCCGGGACAGGGGATCTCCGCACACCGGGGAGCTGTTTTTT
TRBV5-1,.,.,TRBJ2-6,CASADRPQGANVLTF,TGCGCCAGCGCCGACAGGCCCCAAGGGGCCAACGTCCTGACTTTC
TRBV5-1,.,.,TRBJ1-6,CASSLQGILQSPLHF,TGCGCCAGCAGCTTACAGGGAATACTACAATCACCCCTCCACTTT
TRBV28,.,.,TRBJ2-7,CASSSPGTPYEQYF,TGTGCCAGCAGCTCTCCCGGGACTCCCTACGAGCAGTACTTC
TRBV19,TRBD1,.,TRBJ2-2,CASLSTGEHGELFF,TGTGCCAGCTTATCGACAGGGGAGCACGGGGAGCTGTTTTTT
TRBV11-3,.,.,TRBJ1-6,CASSPRRRDSPLHF,TGTGCCAGCAGCCCACGTAGGCGGGATTCACCCCTCCACTTT
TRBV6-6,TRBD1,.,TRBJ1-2,CASRLTGEWVGYTF,TGTGCCAGCAGATTAACAGGGGAATGGGTTGGCTACACCTTC
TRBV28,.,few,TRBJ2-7,CASSFAGGEQYF,TGTGCCAGCAGTTTCGCCGGAGGCGAGCAGTACTTC
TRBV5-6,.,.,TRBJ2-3,CASSLTSTDTQYF,TGTGCCAGCAGCCTTACTAGCACAGATACGCAGTATTTT
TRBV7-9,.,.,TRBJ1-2,CASSLSPYYGYTF,TGTGCCAGCAGCCTCTCCCCTTACTATGGCTACACCTTC
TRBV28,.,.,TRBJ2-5,CASSLSGTQYF,TGTGCCAGCAGTTTGTCGGGGACCCAGTACTTC
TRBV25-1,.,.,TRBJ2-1,CASSEYGQIEQFF,TGTGCCAGCAGTGAATATGGACAGATTGAGCAGTTCTTC
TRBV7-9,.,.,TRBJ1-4,CASSYHYGVATNEKLFF,TGTGCCAGCAGCTATCATTACGGTGTTGCAACTAATGAAAAACTGTTTTTT
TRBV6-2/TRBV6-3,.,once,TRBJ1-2,CASSYSDRYGYTF,TGTGCCAGCAGTTACTCGGACAGATATGGCTACACCTTC
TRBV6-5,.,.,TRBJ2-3,CASLHRAYADTQYF,TGTGCCAGCTTACACAGGGCCTACGCAGATACGCAGTATTTT
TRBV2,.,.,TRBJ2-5,CASSFNGRGRETQYF,TGTGCCAGCAGTTTTAACGGCCGAGGGCGGGAGACCCAGTACTTC
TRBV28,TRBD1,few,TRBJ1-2,CASTWDSNYGYTF,TGTGCCAGCACATGGGACAGTAACTATGGCTACACCTTC
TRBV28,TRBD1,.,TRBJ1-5,CASSTTGVGVSRPQHF,TGTGCCAGCAGCACGACAGGGGTGGGGGTTTCGCGGCCCCAGCATTTT
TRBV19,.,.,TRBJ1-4,CASSMGLENEKLFF,TGTGCCAGTAGTATGGGACTTGAGAATGAAAAACTGTTTTTT
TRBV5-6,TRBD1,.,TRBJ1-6,CASSAGGPRSYNSPLHF,TGTGCCAGCAGCGCAGGGGGCCCGCGGTCCTATAATTCACCCCTCCACTTT
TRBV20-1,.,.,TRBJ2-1,CSARPGNEQFF,TGCAGTGCTAGACCCGGGAATGAGCAGTTCTTC
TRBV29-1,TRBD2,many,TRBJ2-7,CSAGTGTSGSPVYYEQYF,TGCAGCGCAGGGACAGGGACTAGCGGGAGCCCCGTCTACTACGAGCAGTACTTC
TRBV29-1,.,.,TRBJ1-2,CSVVEPGRRRGGYGYTF,TGCAGCGTTGTCGAGCCTGGCAGGCGCAGAGGGGGCTATGGCTACACCTTC